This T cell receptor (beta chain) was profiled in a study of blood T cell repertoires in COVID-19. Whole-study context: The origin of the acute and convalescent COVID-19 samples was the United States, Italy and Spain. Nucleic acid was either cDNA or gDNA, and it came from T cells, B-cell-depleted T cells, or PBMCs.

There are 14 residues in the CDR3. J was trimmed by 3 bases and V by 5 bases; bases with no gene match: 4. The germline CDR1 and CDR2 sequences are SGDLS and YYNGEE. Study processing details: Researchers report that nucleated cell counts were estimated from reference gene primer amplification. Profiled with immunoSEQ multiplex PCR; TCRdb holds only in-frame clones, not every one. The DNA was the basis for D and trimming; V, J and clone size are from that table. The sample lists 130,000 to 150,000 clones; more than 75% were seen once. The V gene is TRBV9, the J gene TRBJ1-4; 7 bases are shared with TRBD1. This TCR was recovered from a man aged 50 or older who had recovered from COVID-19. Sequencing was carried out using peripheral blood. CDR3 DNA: TGTGCCAGCAGTACCGGGACAGCTAATGAAAAACTGTTTTTT. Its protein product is CASSTGTANEKLFF.